This T cell receptor beta chain emerged from a study of shared clonotypes between healthy human individuals. Whole-study results and caveats: Four donors shared 5% to 5.5% of their naive CD4 clonotypes. The rarefaction results pointed to incomplete sorted-subset sequencing despite large depth.

V lost 4 bases to trimming and J lost 3 bases, with 6 bases between them. The CDR3 is made up of 12 amino acids. The germline V gene has CDR1 ENHRY and CDR2 SYGVKD. Turning to this clone: Its cognate antigen is unknown. Other nucleotide sequences in the sample specify the same CDR3.

The authors distributed each subset's genomic DNA evenly over several immunoSEQ plates. Each sorted subset replicate got 200 ng genomic DNA, approximately 27,000 genomes. Assay: immunoSEQ multiplex PCR; the TCRdb copy retains only in-frame clones and omits some. This sample carries roughly 2.5 million clones, 85% to 95% of them seen once, and the ten largest clones take 0.11% to 0.15%. This sequence was found in a young man in good health. The chain combines TRBV10-3 with TRBJ2-5; D ambiguous. Sequencing input: naive CD4+ T cells sorted from blood. Subset described: CD45RA+ positively selected. For the CDR3, the DNA is TGTGCCATCAGTGGTTCAGAAGAGACCCAGTACTTC. Amino acid sequence: CAISGSEETQYF.